One TCR beta chain is described in this entry. This clonotype occurred many times. It has no known antigen specificity. Base qualities are not provided; no much larger clone lies one nucleotide away. As encoded in the germline V gene, CDR1 is SQVTM while CDR2 is ANQGSEA. V is shortened by 8 bases, J by 4 bases, and the region joining them spans 17 bases. Measured from the cysteine to the phenylalanine, the CDR3 is 13 residues long. The CDR3 DNA has 39 bases and is translated from base 1. Ophthalmopathy patients had moderately to severely active disease, with a Clinical Activity Score of 3 or more, a NOSPECS grade of 4 or more, and a disease duration of less than 3 months. Exclusion was applied to patients with uncontrolled infections, other autoimmune diseases, pregnancy or lactation. Diagnoses were established on the basis of clinical symptoms, serum thyroxine and TRAb, thyroid ultrasound, and orbital computed tomography. PBMCs were isolated from more than 8 ml of fresh peripheral blood by Ficoll-Paque density gradient centrifugation. Total RNA was extracted with Trizol reagent, and quality was checked on an Agilent 2100 Bioanalyzer.

This entry belongs to a study of T cells in Graves' hyperthyroidism and ophthalmopathy (dated by TCRdb to the late 2010s). In terms of the full investigation: Peripheral blood samples were taken at initial diagnosis, before any treatment was given. TCR V-J signatures able to tell the groups apart were searched for in a discovery cohort of 90 to 100 patients, of whom 43 had Graves' ophthalmopathy and more than 55 had stable Graves' hyperthyroidism. Prospective prediction of ophthalmopathy was tested in an independent validation cohort of some 20 hyperthyroidism patients and 17 patients who later progressed to ophthalmopathy. For training and testing, the 100 or so patients in the discovery cohort were randomly divided in a 7:3 ratio. In roughly six Graves' hyperthyroidism patients, the study also compared T-cell repertoires from thyroid tissue with T-cell repertoires from blood. After blood sampling, hyperthyroidism patients were treated with methimazole at a starting dose of 30 mg daily, and ophthalmopathy patients were treated with high-dose intravenous methylprednisolone. The paper reports TCR Vbeta CDR3 sequencing of 140 or so peripheral blood samples: approximately 43 ophthalmopathy, under 80 hyperthyroidism and roughly 17 progressor patients.

The TCR beta CDR3 regions were amplified from RNA transcripts. For the first round of RT-PCR on the TCR CDR3, the HTBI primer set was used together with the Qiagen OneStep RT-PCR kit. Libraries were constructed in a second round of multiplex PCR, after which size selection and purification were performed. Libraries were sequenced paired-end with 100 bp reads on an Illumina HiSeq2000. Per the source publication's procedure: SOAPnuke was used to process the raw data, throwing out any read that contained adapters or uncalled bases, had a mean Phred below 15, or lacked an exact constant-primer or identifier match. COPE v1.2.5 was used to merge high-quality paired reads, and clonotypes were defined as unique nucleotide sequences. Clonotypes were aligned to IMGT TRBV, TRBD and TRBJ reference segments using MiTCR v1.1. Only V-J combinations with frequency above 0.0001, covering roughly 99% of repertoires, were analysed. The TCS score was defined as F50 (clonal expansion) divided by E x V (chaos), with BLOSUM62-based TCRdist calculated between CDR3 peptides within each V-J. Welch's t-statistics and random forest reduced 500 to 650 V-J features to under 15, which were used in a naive Bayes classifier (R e1071). Through fastp at Q25 and MiXCR, TCRdb rebuilt clones from the public reads, retaining in-frame beta chains. Rows with one shared CDR3 protein collapse into an entry with the most common genes and DNA. TCRdb's processing, not the authors', yielded these V and J calls. Counted in this sample were around 690,000 distinct CDR3 sequences; about a fifth of them appeared once. The ten biggest clones cover approximately 30% of the sample.

General study outcomes and caveats: A model built on a 13 V-J signature distinguished ophthalmopathy from stable hyperthyroidism, reaching about 89% sensitivity and around 81% specificity in cross-validation and 80%/75% in testing. Most expanded thyroid clonotypes (frequency above 0.001) were also found in blood, which suggests that blood repertoires may mirror thyroid immune responses. No statistical method was used to set the sample size in advance, and investigators knew the group allocation. In validation, the model predicted progression to ophthalmopathy a median of about 6.8 months before onset, with roughly 68% sensitivity and 72.22% specificity.

This receptor was taken from a man under 40 with Graves' ophthalmopathy. Sequencing was performed on blood. The chain links TRBV29-1 with TRBJ1-1; too little of a D gene remains to name it. The CDR3 protein sequence reads: CSNEGFGSTEAFF. The base sequence is TGCAGCAATGAGGGCTTCGGGAGCACTGAAGCTTTCTTT.